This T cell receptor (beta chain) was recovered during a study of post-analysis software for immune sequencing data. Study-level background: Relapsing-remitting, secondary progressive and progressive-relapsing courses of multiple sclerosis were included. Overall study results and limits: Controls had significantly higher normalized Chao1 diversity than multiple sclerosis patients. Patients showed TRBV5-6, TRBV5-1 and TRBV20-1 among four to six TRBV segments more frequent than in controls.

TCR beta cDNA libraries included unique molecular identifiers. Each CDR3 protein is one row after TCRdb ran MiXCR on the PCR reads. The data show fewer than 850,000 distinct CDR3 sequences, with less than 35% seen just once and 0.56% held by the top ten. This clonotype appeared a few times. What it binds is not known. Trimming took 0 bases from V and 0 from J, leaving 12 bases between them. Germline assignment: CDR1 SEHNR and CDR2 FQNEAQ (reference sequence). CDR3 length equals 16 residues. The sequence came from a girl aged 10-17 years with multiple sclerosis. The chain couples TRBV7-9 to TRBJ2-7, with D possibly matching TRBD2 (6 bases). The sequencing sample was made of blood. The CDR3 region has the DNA TGTGCCAGCAGCTTAGCGGTGGGAGGAAACTCCTACGAGCAGTACTTC. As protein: CASSLAVGGNSYEQYF.